This T cell receptor (beta chain) was retrieved from a study of cytomegalovirus exposure and HLA in healthy donors. Study outcomes and limitations: The study flagged some 170 TCR beta chains as cytomegalovirus-associated. Among TCR sequences, most were rare, though some public TCRs appeared in many donors.

The PCR employed 60 Vbeta primers together with 13 Jbeta primers. The assay was immunoSEQ multiplex PCR, and TCRdb's table has in-frame clones only and misses some. The sample has more than 130,000 clones, around 73% seen once; the top ten hold roughly 14%. This clone has more than one count but fewer than ten. What it binds is unknown. The CDR3 extends over 13 amino acids. CDR1 is SGHVS, CDR2 FQNEAQ, per germline. Trimming pared 8 bases from V and 8 bases from J, leaving 16 bases between. The source material was PBMCs. J is TRBJ1-3 and V is TRBV7-8; D may be TRBD1 (5 bases). This sequence originates from a human donor in good health. CDR3 sequence (DNA): TGTGCCAGCGGCTACGGGGGGGACCACACCATATATTTT. Its translation is CASGYGGDHTIYF.